One sample yielded the 9 T cell receptor beta chains listed below, sequenced in a study of post-analysis software for immune sequencing data. Their specific antigens are unknown. Regarding the study as a whole: With TRBV5-6, TRBV5-1 and TRBV20-1 included, about five TRBV segments were more frequent in patients than in controls.

Sequencing libraries made from TCR beta cDNA carried unique molecular identifiers. TCRdb processed the PCR reads anew with MiXCR; each CDR3 protein has one entry. There are just over 250,000 distinct CDR3 sequences in the sample; less than 40% occur only once, and under 5% lies in the top ten. Sequencing was carried out using blood. Receptors originate from a girl aged 10 to 17 with multiple sclerosis.

This clonotype was found many times. V usage is TRBV6-2 or TRBV6-3 and J usage is TRBJ2-1; 8 positions agree with TRBD2. Germline V CDR1 and CDR2: MNHEY, SVGEGT. The CDR3 contains 13 residues. Trimming cost V 10 bases and J 13 bases; bases outside gene matches: 15. The CDR3 sequence: CATKRPGGPDQFF. CDR3 in DNA: TGTGCCACCAAGAGGCCGGGGGGGCCCGATCAGTTCTTC.

The chain recombines TRBV4-1 with TRBJ1-2; D not certain. Looked up from germline, CDR1 is MGHRA and CDR2 is YSYEKL. The germline V and J ends were trimmed by 0 bases and 4 bases, with 18 bases remaining between them. The CDR3 length is 17 residues. The CDR3 region is CASSQETQEIPSYGYTF. DNA for the CDR3: TGCGCCAGCAGCCAAGAGACGCAGGAAATACCGTCCTATGGCTACACCTTC.

A few counts support this clonotype. The gene calls are TRBV19 and TRBJ1-4; D is unclear. The CDR3 runs 14 residues. The germline V and J ends were trimmed by 6 bases and 6 bases, with 14 bases remaining between them. Germline-derived CDR1 and CDR2 are LNHDA and SQIVND (reference sequence). The CDR3 nucleotides are TGTGCCAGTAGCGATCCGGGAGGAGATGAAAAACTGTTTTTT. Protein: CASSDPGGDEKLFF.

This chain joins TRBV30 and TRBJ1-2; 7 bases fit TRBD1. The CDR3 is made up of 11 amino acids. CDR1 and CDR2 (germline): GTSNPN, SVGIG (reference sequence). The CDR3, as DNA: TGTGCATATAGCGGACAGGAGGTCTACACCTTC. This sequence encodes CAYSGQEVYTF.

This clonotype appeared a few times. A read error may explain this, as a much larger clone is one base away. The chain carries TRBV6-5 and TRBJ2-7; either TRBD1 or TRBD2 may supply D (6 bases each). CDR1 and CDR2 (germline): MNHEY, SVGAGI. There are 18 residues in the CDR3. V lost 4 bases and J lost 7, with 29 bases in between. CDR3 nucleotide sequence: TGTGCCAGCAGTTCCCGGGACTCCGGTCTGAGGGGGTACAATGAGCAGTACTTC. Its translation: CASSSRDSGLRGYNEQYF.

The genes are TRBV7-3 and TRBJ2-1, with 10 bases matching TRBD1. CDR1 and CDR2 from the germline V gene are SGHTA and FQGTGA. J was trimmed by 4 bases and V by 5 bases; bases with no gene match: 8. The CDR3 runs to 16 residues. The CDR3 DNA reads TGTGCCAGCAGCACGGACGGGACAGGGGTATACAATGAGCAGTTCTTC. Its translation: CASSTDGTGVYNEQFF. The complete variable domain, with remaining parts taken from reference TRBV7-3 and TRBJ2-1, reads GAGVSQTPSNKVTEKGKYVELRCDPISGHTALYWYRQSLGQGPEFLIYFQGTGAADDSGLPNDRFFAVRPEGSVSTLKIQRTERGDSAVYLCASSTDGTGVYNEQFFGPGTRLTVL.

The table lists this clonotype with many counts. The V and J genes are TRBV5-4 and TRBJ2-1, with TRBD2 matching over 10 bases. Germline-derived CDR1 and CDR2 are SGHNT and YYREEE (reference sequence). J was trimmed by 5 bases and V by 0 bases; bases with no gene match: 11. CDR3 length equals 18 residues. The CDR3 loop reads CASSLAASGSRGHNEQFF. The CDR3 DNA follows: TGTGCCAGCAGCTTGGCGGCTAGCGGGAGTAGAGGGCACAATGAGCAGTTCTTC.

Worth noting for this clonotype: A much larger clone is a single base away; this may be a read error. The V gene is TRBV5-6, the J gene TRBJ1-2; D not certain. The germline CDR1 and CDR2 sequences are SGHDT and YYEEEE. This CDR3 has 13 residues. The CDR3 DNA reads TGTGCCCGCAGCTTGAGAGGGTACGGCGGCTACACCTTC. This codes for CARSLRGYGGYTF.

As for this clonotype: With a much larger clone just one base away, this may be a read error. This chain joins TRBV28 and TRBJ2-4; 9 bases are shared with TRBD1. J was trimmed by 8 bases and V by 7 bases; bases with no gene match: 3. Germline CDR1 reads MDHEN; CDR2 reads SYDVKM. The CDR3 runs to 12 residues. CDR3 protein: CASKGQGDIQYF. DNA of the CDR3: TGTGCCAGCAAGGGACAGGGAGACATTCAGTACTTC.